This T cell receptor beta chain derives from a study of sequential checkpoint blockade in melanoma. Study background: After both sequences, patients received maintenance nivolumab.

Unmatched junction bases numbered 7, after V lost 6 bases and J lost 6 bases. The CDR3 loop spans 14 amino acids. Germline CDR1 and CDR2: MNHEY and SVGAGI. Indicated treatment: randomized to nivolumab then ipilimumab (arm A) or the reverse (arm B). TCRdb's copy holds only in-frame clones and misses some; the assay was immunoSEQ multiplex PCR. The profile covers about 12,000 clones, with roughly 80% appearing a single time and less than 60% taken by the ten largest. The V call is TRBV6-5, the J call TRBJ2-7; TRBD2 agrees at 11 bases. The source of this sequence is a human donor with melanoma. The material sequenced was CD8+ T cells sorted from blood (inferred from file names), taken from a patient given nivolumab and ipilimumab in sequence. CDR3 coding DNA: TGTGCCAGCAGCCTAGCGGGGGGCCTTGTCGAGCAGTACTTC. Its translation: CASSLAGGLVEQYF.